The clone carrying this T cell receptor (beta chain) was counted between two and nine times. Its target is unknown. Using unique molecular identifiers, the investigators prepared the TCRbeta library. TCRdb reprocessed the PCR reads with MiXCR, giving one entry per CDR3 protein. This table has hundreds of thousands of distinct CDR3 sequences, around 15% appearing once. This sample is drawn from a study of T-cell reconstitution after alpha-beta-depleted transplantation in children. Findings and limits, study-wide: Among T cells one year after transplant, newly produced cells accounted for most counts and diversity.

The V and J ends lost 1 base and 2 bases respectively, with 15 bases between them. Germline loops: CDR1 DFQATT, CDR2 SNEGSKA (reference sequence). The CDR3 is 16 residues long. The chain combines TRBV20-1 with TRBJ2-1, with D maybe TRBD2 (6 bases). The receptor comes from a male patient aged 2-9 years who had a stem cell transplant for acute lymphoblastic leukemia, so the T cells may come from the graft donor. This specimen was PBMCs, mostly from graft donor cells, taken 360 days after TCRalphabeta/CD19-depleted stem cell transplant. The CDR3 spells CSARATGVMPYNEQFF. CDR3 in DNA: TGCAGTGCTAGAGCGACGGGGGTAATGCCCTACAATGAGCAGTTCTTC.